This TCR beta chain was identified in a study of blood T cell repertoires in COVID-19. Study in general: Donors in the United States, Italy and Spain gave samples during acute or convalescent COVID-19. In each case, the material was cDNA or gDNA derived from T cells, B-cell-depleted T cells, or PBMCs.

Germline V CDR1 and CDR2: SQVTM, ANQGSEA. Trimming removed 5 bases from V and 6 bases from J, with 13 bases in between. The CDR3 has 13 residues. Per the original data handling: Reference gene primer amplification yielded estimated nucleated cell counts. Profiling relied on immunoSEQ multiplex PCR, and the TCRdb table lists in-frame clones only, not all of them. The V and J calls and clone size come from that table; D and trimming were worked out from the DNA. The table lists 80,000 to 100,000 clones, about 86% of them singletons. The chain combines TRBV29-1 with TRBJ1-4; weak D call: TRBD1 (5 bases). This TCR was recovered from a woman older than 75 in a cohort sampled during active or convalescent COVID-19. Sequenced input: peripheral blood. In DNA, the CDR3 is TGCAGCGTTAACGGGGGAAGGCATGAAAAACTGTTTTTT. This sequence encodes CSVNGGRHEKLFF.